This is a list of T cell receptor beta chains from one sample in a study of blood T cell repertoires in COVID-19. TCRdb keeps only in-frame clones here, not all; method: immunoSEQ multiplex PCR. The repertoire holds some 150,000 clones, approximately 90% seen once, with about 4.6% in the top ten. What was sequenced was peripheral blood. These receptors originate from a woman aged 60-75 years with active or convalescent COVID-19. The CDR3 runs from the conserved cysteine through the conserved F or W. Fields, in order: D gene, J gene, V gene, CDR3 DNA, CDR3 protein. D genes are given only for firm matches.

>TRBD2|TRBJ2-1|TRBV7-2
TGTGCCAGCAGCTTAGGGCTAGCGGGGGGTCAAAGTGAGCAGTTCTTC
CASSLGLAGGQSEQFF
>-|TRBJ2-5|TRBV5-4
TGTGCCAGCAGCTTAGGGGGTGTAGGGGCGGAGACCCAGTACTTC
CASSLGGVGAETQYF
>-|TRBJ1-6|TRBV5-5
TGTGCCAGCAGCCCGGAGGGGAGGACGGTTGAGACGTCACCCCTCCACTTT
CASSPEGRTVETSPLHF
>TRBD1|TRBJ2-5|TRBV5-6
TGTGCCAGCAGCGCGACAGGGGCGGGCTACCAAGAGACCCAGTACTTC
CASSATGAGYQETQYF
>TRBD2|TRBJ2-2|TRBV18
TGTGCCAGCTCACCATCGGGACTAAACACCGGGGAGCTGTTTTTT
CASSPSGLNTGELFF
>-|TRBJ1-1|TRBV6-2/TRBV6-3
TGTGCCAGCAGTTACTCCGGAGGTACCAGGGAAGCTTTCTTT
CASSYSGGTREAFF
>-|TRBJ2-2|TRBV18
TGTGCCAGCTCACCGCCAGGTGCTAGAGGGAGCGGGGAGCTGTTTTTT
CASSPPGARGSGELFF
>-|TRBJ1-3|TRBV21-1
TGTGCCAGCAGCACACACGGGACAGCAGGAAACACCATATATTTT
CASSTHGTAGNTIYF
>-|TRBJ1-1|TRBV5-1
TGCGCCAGCAGCTTCCGGGGTACCACTGAAGCTTTCTTT
CASSFRGTTEAFF
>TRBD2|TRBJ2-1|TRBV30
TGTGCCTGGAGTGCGGGGGGGTACAATGAGCAGTTCTTC
CAWSAGGYNEQFF
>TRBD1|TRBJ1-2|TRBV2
TGTGCCAGCAGTGGACAGGGGGCAAGGTATGGCTACACCTTC
CASSGQGARYGYTF
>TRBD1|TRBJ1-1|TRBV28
TGTGCCAGCAAAGGGACAGAGAACACTGAAGCTTTCTTT
CASKGTENTEAFF
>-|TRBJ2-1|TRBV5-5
TGTGCCAGCAGCTTGGAGCCCGCTAGCTGGGAGCAGTTCTTC
CASSLEPASWEQFF
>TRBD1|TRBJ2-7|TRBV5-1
TGCGCCAGCAGCCTTCTACAGGGGGTGGAGGCCTACGAGCAGTACTTC
CASSLLQGVEAYEQYF
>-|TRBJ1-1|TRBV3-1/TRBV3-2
TGTGCCAGCAGCCAAGATCTGCGAGCGGCTTTCTTT
CASSQDLRAAFF
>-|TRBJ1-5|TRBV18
TGTGCCAGCTCTCTACCCAATCAGCCCCAGCATTTT
CASSLPNQPQHF
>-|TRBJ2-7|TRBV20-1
TGCAGTGCTAGTCGGGGGTCCTACGAGCAGTACTTC
CSASRGSYEQYF
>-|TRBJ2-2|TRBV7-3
TGTGCCAGCAGCTTATCTAGCAACGGGGAGCTGTTTTTT
CASSLSSNGELFF
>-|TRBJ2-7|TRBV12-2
TGTGCAAGTCGCTTAGTAATGCACAGTACCTACGAGCAGTACTTC
CASRLVMHSTYEQYF
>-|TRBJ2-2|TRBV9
TGTGCCAGCAGCGTAGATTCGGGAAGGACCGGGGAGCTGTTTTTT
CASSVDSGRTGELFF